This entry is about one TCR beta chain. Its target is unknown. The entry originates in a study of cytomegalovirus exposure and HLA in healthy donors. Study-wide points: The study designated 150 or so TCR beta chains cytomegalovirus-associated. Analysis performed later showed TCR beta chains linked to HLA being more clonally expanded than equally common others. Later on, an analysis showed TCR association rates differing by HLA locus, with DRB1 the most and HLA-C the fewest. Trimming of TCR beta V- and J-genes showed a link, identified in a later analysis, to a missense DCLRE1C variant.

A multiplex PCR was run with 60 Vbeta primers and 13 Jbeta primers. Clones were read by immunoSEQ multiplex PCR, and TCRdb kept only the in-frame ones, dropping some. The sample records 150,000 to 200,000 clones, approximately 73% being singletons. Germline CDR1 and CDR2: SGHAT and FQNNGV. This CDR3 is built from 18 residues. The clonotype was recovered from a woman aged 25-40 years in good health and CMV-seropositive. The gene calls are TRBV11-2 and TRBJ2-5; D possibly corresponds to TRBD1 (6 bases). The J call could be wrong; TRBJ2-7 is a better fit for the DNA end. Material for sequencing was PBMCs. CDR3 DNA: TGTGCCAGCAGCTTAGAGTCCCTACAGGGAGCGTTCTCCTACGAGCAGTACTTC. Protein sequence: CASSLESLQGAFSYEQYF.